What follows are 3 T cell receptor beta chains derived from one specimen sequenced in a study of T cell responses to AZD1222 COVID-19 vaccine. TCRdb's copy holds only in-frame clones and misses some; the assay was immunoSEQ multiplex PCR. The sample lists about 99,000 clones, 70% to 90% seen once, with 2.5% to 3% in the top ten. The sample in question was peripheral blood, obtained on day 0 of AZD1222 vaccination. The receptors were sampled from an adult in good health.

The chain joins TRBV6-5 to TRBJ2-1; 7 bases fit TRBD1. The CDR3 length is 15 residues. Looked up from germline, CDR1 is MNHEY and CDR2 is SVGAGI. V trimming: 5 bases; J trimming: 6 bases; junction bases outside the gene matches: 10. The CDR3 region is CASSTGQVRSNEQFF. CDR3 in DNA: TGTGCCAGCAGTACAGGACAGGTGCGTAGCAATGAGCAGTTCTTC.

The rearrangement uses TRBV27 and TRBJ1-5, with TRBD1 identical over 7 bases. The CDR3 length is 14 residues. Germline CDR1 and CDR2: MNHEY and SMNVEV (reference sequence). J lost 5 bases, V lost 4 bases, and 5 bases had no gene match. CDR3 in DNA: TGTGCCAGCAGTTCCAGGGGGTTTGATCAGCCCCAGCATTTT. Encoded protein: CASSSRGFDQPQHF.

The chain joins TRBV7-2 to TRBJ2-5; no definite D call. The CDR3 covers 16 residues. The germline V gene encodes CDR1 SGHTA and CDR2 FQGNSA. Trimming took off 5 bases at V and 1 base at J, with 17 bases between the two ends. The CDR3 sequence is CASSPAIDSVQETQYF. CDR3 bases: TGTGCCAGCAGCCCCGCTATAGACTCGGTCCAAGAGACCCAGTACTTC.